This TCR beta chain originates from a study of persistence of HIV-infected CD4 T cells. Overlapping HIV-1 Gag 15-mer peptides at 0.8 to 1 ug per peptide per mL were used. Sorting selected CD4+ T cells upregulating both CD40 ligand and CD69. As to this clone: What it recognizes is unknown.

This was the immunoSEQ version 4 assay in survey mode. Repertoires were generated with immunoSEQ multiplex PCR, while TCRdb's copy carries only in-frame clones and drops some. The table includes nearly 20,000 clones, more than 55% detected once. Germline V lookup: CDR1 SGHNT, CDR2 YENEEA. Trimming removed 5 bases at V and 1 base at J, with 11 bases between. CDR3 length equals 14 residues. The starting material was CD4+ T cells sorted from PBMCs after roughly 18-hour stimulation, obtained from a patient who received antiretroviral therapy. The sequence was obtained from an adult woman with HIV who was CMV-seropositive. V and J are TRBV11-3 and TRBJ1-1; D is ambiguous. CDR3 region: CASSPSSGNTEAFF. The CDR3 DNA reads TGTGCCAGCAGCCCCTCGTCAGGGAACACTGAAGCTTTCTTT.